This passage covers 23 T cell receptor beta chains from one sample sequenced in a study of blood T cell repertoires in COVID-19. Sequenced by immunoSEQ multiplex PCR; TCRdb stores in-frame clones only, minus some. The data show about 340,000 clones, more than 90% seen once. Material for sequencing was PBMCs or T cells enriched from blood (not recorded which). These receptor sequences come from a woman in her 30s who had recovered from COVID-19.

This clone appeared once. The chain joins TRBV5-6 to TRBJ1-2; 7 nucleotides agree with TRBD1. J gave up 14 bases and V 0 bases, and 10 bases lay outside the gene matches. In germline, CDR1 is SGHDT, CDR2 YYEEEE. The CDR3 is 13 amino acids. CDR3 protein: CASSLGTGRVRTF. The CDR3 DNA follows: TGTGCCAGCAGCTTGGGGACAGGCCGAGTACGTACCTTC.

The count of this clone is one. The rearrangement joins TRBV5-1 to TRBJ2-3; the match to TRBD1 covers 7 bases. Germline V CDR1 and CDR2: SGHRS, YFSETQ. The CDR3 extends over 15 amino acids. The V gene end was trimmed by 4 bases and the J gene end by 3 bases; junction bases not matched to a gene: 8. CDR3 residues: CASSRVGQNTDTQYF. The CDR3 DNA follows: TGCGCCAGCAGCCGGGTGGGACAGAATACAGATACGCAGTATTTT. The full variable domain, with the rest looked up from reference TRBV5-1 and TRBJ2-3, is KAGVTQTPRYLIKTRGQQVTLSCSPISGHRSVSWYQQTPGQGLQFLFEYFSETQRNKGNFPGRFSGRQFSNSRSEMNVSTLELGDSALYLCASSRVGQNTDTQYFGPGTRLTVL.

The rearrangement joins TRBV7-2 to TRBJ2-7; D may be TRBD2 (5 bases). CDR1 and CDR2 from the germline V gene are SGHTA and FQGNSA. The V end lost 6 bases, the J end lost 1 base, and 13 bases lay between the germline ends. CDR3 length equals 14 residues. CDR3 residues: CASRSGGTSYEQYF. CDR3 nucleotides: TGTGCCAGCAGAAGCGGCGGTACGTCCTACGAGCAGTACTTC.

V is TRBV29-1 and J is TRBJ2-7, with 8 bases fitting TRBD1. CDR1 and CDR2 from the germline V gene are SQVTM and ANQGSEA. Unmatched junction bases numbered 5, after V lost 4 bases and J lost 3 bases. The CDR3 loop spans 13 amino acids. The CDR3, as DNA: TGCAGCGTTGTTGGGACAGGCGGCTACGAGCAGTACTTC. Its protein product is CSVVGTGGYEQYF.

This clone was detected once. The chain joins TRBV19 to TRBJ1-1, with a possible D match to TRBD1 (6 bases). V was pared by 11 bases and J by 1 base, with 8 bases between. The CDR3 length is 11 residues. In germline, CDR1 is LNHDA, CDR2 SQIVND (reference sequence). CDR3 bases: TGTGCCTGGGGGCCGAACACTGAAGCTTTCTTT. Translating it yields CAWGPNTEAFF.

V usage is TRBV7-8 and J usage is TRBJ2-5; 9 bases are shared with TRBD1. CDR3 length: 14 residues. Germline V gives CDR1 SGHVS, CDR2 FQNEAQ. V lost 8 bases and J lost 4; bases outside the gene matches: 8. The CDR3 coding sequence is TGTGCCAGCCACCGGGACAGGGTAGGAGAGACCCAGTACTTC. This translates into CASHRDRVGETQYF.

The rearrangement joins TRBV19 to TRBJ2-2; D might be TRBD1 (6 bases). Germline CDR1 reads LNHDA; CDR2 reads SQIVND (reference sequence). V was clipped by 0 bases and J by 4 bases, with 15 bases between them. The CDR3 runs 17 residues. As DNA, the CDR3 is TGTGCCAGTAGTATAGATCAACAGGGTCGGATCACCGGGGAGCTGTTTTTT. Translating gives CASSIDQQGRITGELFF.

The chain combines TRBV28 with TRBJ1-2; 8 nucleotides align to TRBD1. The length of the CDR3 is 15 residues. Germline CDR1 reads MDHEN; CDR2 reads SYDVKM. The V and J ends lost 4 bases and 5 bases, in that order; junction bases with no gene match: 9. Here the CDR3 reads CASSSQGVRLYGYTF. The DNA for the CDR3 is TGTGCCAGCAGTTCACAGGGGGTACGACTGTATGGCTACACCTTC.

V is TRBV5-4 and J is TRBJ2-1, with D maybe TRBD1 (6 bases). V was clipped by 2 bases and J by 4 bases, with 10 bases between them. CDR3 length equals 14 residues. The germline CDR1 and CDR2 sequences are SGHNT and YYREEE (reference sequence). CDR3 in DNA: TGTGCCAGCAGCTTAGTAGGGGGATACAATGAGCAGTTCTTC. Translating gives CASSLVGGYNEQFF. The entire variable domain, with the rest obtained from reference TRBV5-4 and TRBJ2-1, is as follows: ETGVTQSPTHLIKTRGQQVTLRCSSQSGHNTVSWYQQALGQGPQFIFQYYREEENGRGNFPPRFSGLQFPNYSSELNVNALELDDSALYLCASSLVGGYNEQFFGPGTRLTVL.

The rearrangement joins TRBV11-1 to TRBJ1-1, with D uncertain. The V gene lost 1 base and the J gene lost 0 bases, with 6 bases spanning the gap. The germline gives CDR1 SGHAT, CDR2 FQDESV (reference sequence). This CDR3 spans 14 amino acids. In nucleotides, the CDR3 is TGTGCCAGCAGCTTAGGACTCTTGAACACTGAAGCTTTCTTT. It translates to CASSLGLLNTEAFF.

The CDR3 region is CASSGESGGWTDTQYF. CDR3 sequence (DNA): TGTGCCAGCAGTGGGGAATCGGGGGGTTGGACAGATACGCAGTATTTT. V and J are TRBV2 and TRBJ2-3; 7 nucleotides match TRBD2. The length of the CDR3 is 16 residues. Looked up from germline, CDR1 is SNHLY and CDR2 is FYNNEI. V lost 4 bases to trimming and J lost 3 bases; unmatched junction nucleotides: 10.

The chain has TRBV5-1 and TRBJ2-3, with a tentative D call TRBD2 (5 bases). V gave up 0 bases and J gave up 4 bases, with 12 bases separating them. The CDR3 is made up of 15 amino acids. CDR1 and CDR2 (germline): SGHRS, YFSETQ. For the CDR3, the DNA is TGCGCCAGCAGCTTGGCCGACGGGATGGCAGATACGCAGTATTTT. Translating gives CASSLADGMADTQYF.

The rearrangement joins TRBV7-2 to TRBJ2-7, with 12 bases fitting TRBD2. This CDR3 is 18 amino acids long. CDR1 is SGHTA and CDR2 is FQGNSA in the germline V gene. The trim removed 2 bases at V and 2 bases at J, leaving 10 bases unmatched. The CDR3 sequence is CASSLTGLAGRYAYEQYF. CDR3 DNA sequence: TGTGCCAGCAGCTTAACGGGACTAGCGGGCCGATACGCCTACGAGCAGTACTTC.

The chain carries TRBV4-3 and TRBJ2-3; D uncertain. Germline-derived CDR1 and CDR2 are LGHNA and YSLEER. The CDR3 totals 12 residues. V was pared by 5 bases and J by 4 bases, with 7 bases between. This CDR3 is CASSSQADTQYF. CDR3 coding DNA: TGCGCCAGCAGCTCCCAGGCAGATACGCAGTATTTT.

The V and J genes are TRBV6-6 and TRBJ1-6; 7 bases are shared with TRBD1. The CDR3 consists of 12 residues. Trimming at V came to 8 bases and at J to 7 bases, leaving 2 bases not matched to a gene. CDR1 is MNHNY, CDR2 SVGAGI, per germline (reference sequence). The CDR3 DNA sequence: TGTGCCAGCGGGACAGAGAATTCACCCCTCCACTTT. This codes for CASGTENSPLHF.

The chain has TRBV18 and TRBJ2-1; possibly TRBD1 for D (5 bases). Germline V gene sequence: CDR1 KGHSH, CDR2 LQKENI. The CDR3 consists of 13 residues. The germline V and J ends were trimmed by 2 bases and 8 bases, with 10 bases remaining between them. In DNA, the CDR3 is TGTGCCAGCTCACCAGAAGGGGTCGATGAGCAGTTCTTC. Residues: CASSPEGVDEQFF.

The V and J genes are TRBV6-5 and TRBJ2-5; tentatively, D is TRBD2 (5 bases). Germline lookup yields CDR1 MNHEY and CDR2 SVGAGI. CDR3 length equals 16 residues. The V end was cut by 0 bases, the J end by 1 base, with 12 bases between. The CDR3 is CASSYSSGSAQETQYF. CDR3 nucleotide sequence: TGTGCCAGCAGTTACTCCTCGGGGAGCGCCCAAGAGACCCAGTACTTC.

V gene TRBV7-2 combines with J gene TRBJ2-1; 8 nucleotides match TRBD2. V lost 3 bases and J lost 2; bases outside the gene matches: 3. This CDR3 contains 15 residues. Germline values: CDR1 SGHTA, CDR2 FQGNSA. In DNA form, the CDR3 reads TGTGCCAGCAGCTTCGTAGCGGGAACCTACAATGAGCAGTTCTTC. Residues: CASSFVAGTYNEQFF.

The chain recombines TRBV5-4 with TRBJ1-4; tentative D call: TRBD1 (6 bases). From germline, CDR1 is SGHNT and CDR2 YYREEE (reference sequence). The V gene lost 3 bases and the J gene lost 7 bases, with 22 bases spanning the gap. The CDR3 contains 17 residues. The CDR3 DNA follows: TGTGCCAGCAGCTCCCGGGGGGCCACCGATCCGACTGAAAAACTGTTTTTT. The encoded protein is CASSSRGATDPTEKLFF.

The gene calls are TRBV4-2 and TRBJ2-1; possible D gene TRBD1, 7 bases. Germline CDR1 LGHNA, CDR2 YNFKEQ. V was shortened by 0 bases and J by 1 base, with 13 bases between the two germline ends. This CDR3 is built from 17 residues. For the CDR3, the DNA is TGTGCCAGCAGCCAAGATCAGGGGGGAGGTTCCTACAATGAGCAGTTCTTC. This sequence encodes CASSQDQGGGSYNEQFF.

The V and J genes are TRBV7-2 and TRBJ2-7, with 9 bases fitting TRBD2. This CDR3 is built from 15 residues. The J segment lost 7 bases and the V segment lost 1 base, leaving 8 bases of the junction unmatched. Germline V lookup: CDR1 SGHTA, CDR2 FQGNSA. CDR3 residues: CASSLEAGGLREQYF. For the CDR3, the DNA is TGTGCCAGCAGCTTAGAGGCGGGGGGGCTGAGAGAGCAGTACTTC.

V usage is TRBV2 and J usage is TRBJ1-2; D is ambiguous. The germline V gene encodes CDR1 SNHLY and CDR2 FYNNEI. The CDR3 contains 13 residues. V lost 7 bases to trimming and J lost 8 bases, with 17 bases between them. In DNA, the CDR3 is TGTGCCAGCATGAGGGTTTTGGCGGAGGGCTACACCTTC. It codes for CASMRVLAEGYTF.

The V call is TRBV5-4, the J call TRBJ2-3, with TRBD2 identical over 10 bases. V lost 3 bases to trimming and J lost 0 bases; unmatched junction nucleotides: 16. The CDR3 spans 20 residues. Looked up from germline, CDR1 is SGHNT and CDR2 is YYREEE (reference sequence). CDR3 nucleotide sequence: TGTGCCAGCAGCTCATCCGGGACTAGCGCCAACTATTTTAGCACAGATACGCAGTATTTT. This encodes CASSSSGTSANYFSTDTQYF.